Listed below are T cell receptor beta chains from one sample, sequenced in a study of blood T cells in healthy people across ages. From the 5' RACE reads, TCRdb called clonotypes with MiXCR, one entry per CDR3 protein. The profile shows over 750,000 distinct CDR3 sequences, 20% to 30% of them singletons. This sample was also put to use in a study of T cells of mothers and their children.

Specimen: blood. The receptors stem from a boy under 18 in good health. CDR3s include the opening cysteine and the closing phenylalanine or tryptophan. The order of the fields is J gene, D gene, clone size, V gene, CDR3 protein, CDR3 DNA. The D gene is left open where the match is weak. Expanded clones get a size class; other rows say once, few or many, or leave the size out.

j_call: TRBJ2-7
d_call: NA
clone_size: NA
v_call: TRBV9
cdr3_aa: CASSVAAETVSYEQYF
cdr3_nt: TGTGCCAGCAGCGTAGCTGCGGAAACAGTCTCCTACGAGCAGTACTTC

j_call: TRBJ2-5
d_call: NA
clone_size: many
v_call: TRBV29-1
cdr3_aa: CSVRRATQETQYF
cdr3_nt: TGCAGCGTCCGCAGGGCGACCCAAGAGACCCAGTACTTC

j_call: TRBJ2-4
d_call: NA
clone_size: NA
v_call: TRBV11-2
cdr3_aa: CASSLGGANIQYF
cdr3_nt: TGTGCCAGCAGCTTAGGAGGGGCCAACATTCAGTACTTC

j_call: TRBJ2-3
d_call: TRBD2
clone_size: NA
v_call: TRBV29-1
cdr3_aa: CSVVTSVLTDTQYF
cdr3_nt: TGCAGCGTTGTGACTAGCGTACTAACAGATACGCAGTATTTT

j_call: TRBJ2-7
d_call: NA
clone_size: few
v_call: TRBV6-2/TRBV6-3
cdr3_aa: CASRPSGGTYEQYF
cdr3_nt: TGTGCCAGCAGACCATCTGGGGGTACCTACGAGCAGTACTTC

j_call: TRBJ2-1
d_call: NA
clone_size: NA
v_call: TRBV5-1
cdr3_aa: CASSFSAVSSYNEQFF
cdr3_nt: TGCGCCAGCAGCTTTAGTGCGGTTAGCTCCTACAATGAGCAGTTCTTC

j_call: TRBJ2-7
d_call: TRBD1
clone_size: NA
v_call: TRBV9
cdr3_aa: CASGDSGVTGGFDEQYF
cdr3_nt: TGTGCCAGCGGCGACAGTGGGGTGACAGGGGGCTTCGACGAGCAGTACTTC

j_call: TRBJ2-5
d_call: TRBD2
clone_size: NA
v_call: TRBV11-2
cdr3_aa: CASSWELAGEETQYF
cdr3_nt: TGTGCCAGCAGTTGGGAACTAGCGGGAGAAGAGACCCAGTACTTC

j_call: TRBJ2-7
d_call: TRBD2
clone_size: NA
v_call: TRBV7-3
cdr3_aa: CASSSKLAGGPTYEQYF
cdr3_nt: TGTGCCAGCAGCTCGAAGTTAGCGGGGGGCCCGACCTACGAGCAGTACTTC

j_call: TRBJ2-3
d_call: TRBD2
clone_size: few
v_call: TRBV20-1
cdr3_aa: CSARVTSGADTQYF
cdr3_nt: TGCAGTGCTAGAGTGACTAGCGGGGCAGATACGCAGTATTTT

j_call: TRBJ2-6
d_call: NA
clone_size: few
v_call: TRBV7-6
cdr3_aa: CASSSVDSLSGANVLTF
cdr3_nt: TGTGCCAGCAGCTCGGTGGACTCCCTCTCTGGGGCCAACGTCCTGACTTTC

j_call: TRBJ2-4
d_call: NA
clone_size: few
v_call: TRBV9
cdr3_aa: CASSATEGAKNIQYF
cdr3_nt: TGTGCCAGCAGCGCAACGGAGGGAGCCAAAAACATTCAGTACTTC